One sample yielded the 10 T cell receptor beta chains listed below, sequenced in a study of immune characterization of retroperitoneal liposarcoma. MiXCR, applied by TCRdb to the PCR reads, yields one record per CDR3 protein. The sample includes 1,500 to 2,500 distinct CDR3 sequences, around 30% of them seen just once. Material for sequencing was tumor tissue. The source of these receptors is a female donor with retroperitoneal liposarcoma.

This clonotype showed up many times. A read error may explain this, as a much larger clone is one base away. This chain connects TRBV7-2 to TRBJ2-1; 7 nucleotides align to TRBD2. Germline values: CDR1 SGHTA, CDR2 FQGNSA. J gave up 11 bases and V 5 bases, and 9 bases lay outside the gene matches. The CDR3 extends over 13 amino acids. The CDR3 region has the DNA TGTGCCAGCAGCGAAGGAGGGGACTATCAGCAGTTCTTC. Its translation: CASSEGGDYQQFF.

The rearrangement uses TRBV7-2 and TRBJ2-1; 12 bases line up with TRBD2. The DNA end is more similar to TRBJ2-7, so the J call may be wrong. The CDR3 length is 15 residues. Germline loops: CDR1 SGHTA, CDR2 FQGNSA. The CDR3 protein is CASSPSSGRAYEQYF. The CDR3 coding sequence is TGTGCCAGCAGCCCATCTAGCGGGAGGGCCTACGAGCAGTACTTC.

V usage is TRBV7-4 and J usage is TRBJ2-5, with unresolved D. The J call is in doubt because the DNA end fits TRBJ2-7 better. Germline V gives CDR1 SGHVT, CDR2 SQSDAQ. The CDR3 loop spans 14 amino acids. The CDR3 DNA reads TGTGCCAGCAGCTTAGAAGTCCAGTTCGCCGAGCAGTACTTC. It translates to CASSLEVQFAEQYF.

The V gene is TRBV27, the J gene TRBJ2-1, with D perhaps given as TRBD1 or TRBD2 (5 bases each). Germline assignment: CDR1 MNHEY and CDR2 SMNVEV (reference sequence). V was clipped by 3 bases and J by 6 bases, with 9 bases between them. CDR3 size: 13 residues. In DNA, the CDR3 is TGTGCCAGCAGTTTCGGGGCTTCCAATGAGCAGTTCTTC. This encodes CASSFGASNEQFF.

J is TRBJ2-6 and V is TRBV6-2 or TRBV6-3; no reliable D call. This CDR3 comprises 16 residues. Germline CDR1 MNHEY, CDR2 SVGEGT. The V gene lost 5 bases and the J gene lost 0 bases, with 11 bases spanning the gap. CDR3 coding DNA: TGTGCCAGCAGTGAAGTGGGTCCCTCTGGGGCCAACGTCCTGACTTTC. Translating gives CASSEVGPSGANVLTF.

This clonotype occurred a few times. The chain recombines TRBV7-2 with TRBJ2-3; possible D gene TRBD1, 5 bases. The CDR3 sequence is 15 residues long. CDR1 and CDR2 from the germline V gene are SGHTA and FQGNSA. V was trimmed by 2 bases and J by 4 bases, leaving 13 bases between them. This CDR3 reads CASSLTWGGADTQYF. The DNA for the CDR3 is TGTGCCAGCAGCTTAACCTGGGGCGGCGCAGATACGCAGTATTTT.

In DNA form, the CDR3 reads TGCGCCAGCAGCCAAGGAGACAGGGGTCCCTACGAGCAGTACTTC. Encoded protein: CASSQGDRGPYEQYF. V and J are TRBV4-1 and TRBJ2-1; 8 bases are shared with TRBD1. The assigned J gene may be wrong: the sequence end matches TRBJ2-7 better. The V gene's germline CDR1 is MGHRA and CDR2 YSYEKL. The CDR3 contains 15 residues.

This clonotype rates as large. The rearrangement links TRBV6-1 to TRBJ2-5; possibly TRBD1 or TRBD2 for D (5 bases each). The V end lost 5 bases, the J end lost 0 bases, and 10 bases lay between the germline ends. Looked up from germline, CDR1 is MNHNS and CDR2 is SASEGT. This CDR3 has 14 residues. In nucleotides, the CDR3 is TGTGCCAGCAGTCGGGACCCTGACCAAGAGACCCAGTACTTC. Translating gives CASSRDPDQETQYF.

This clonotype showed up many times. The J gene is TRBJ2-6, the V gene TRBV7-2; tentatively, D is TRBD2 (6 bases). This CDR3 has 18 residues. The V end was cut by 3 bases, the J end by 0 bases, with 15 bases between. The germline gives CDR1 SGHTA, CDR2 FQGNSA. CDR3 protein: CASSLQPAGFSGANVLTF. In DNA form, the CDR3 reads TGTGCCAGCAGCTTGCAGCCAGCGGGTTTCTCTGGGGCCAACGTCCTGACTTTC.

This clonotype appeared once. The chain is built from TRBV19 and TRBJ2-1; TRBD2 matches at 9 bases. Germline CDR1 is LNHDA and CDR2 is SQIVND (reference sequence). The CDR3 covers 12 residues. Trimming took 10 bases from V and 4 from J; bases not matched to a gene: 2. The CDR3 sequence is CATSGGYNEQFF. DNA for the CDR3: TGTGCCACCAGCGGGGGGTACAATGAGCAGTTCTTC.